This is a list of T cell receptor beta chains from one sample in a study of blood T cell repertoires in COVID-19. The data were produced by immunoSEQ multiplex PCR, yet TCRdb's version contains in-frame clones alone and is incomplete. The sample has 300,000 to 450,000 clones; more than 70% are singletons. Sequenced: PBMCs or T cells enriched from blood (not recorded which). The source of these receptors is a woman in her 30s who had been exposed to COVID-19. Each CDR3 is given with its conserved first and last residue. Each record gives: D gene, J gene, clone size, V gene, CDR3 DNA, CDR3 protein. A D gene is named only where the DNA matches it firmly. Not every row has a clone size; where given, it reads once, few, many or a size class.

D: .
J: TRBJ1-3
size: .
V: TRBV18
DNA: TGTGCCAGCTCACCCCTCCAGGGGACTGGAAACACCATATATTTT
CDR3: CASSPLQGTGNTIYF

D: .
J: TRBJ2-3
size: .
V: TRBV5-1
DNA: TGCGCCAGCAGCTGGGGGCTCTTCGACACAGATACGCAGTATTTT
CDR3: CASSWGLFDTDTQYF

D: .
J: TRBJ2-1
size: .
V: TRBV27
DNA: TGTGCCAGCAGTTTACCGACAGGTTTAACCTACAATGAGCAGTTCTTC
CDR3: CASSLPTGLTYNEQFF

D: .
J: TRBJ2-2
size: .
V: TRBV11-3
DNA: TGTGCCAGCAGCCGGGACACCACCGGGGAGCTGTTTTTT
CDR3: CASSRDTTGELFF

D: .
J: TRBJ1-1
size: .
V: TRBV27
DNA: TGTGCCAGCAGTTTAGCAGGGTTCACTGAAGCTTTCTTT
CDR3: CASSLAGFTEAFF

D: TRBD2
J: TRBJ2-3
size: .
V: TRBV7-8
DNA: TGTGCCAGCAGCCCCCAGCGACTAGCGGGATCAGATACGCAGTATTTT
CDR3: CASSPQRLAGSDTQYF

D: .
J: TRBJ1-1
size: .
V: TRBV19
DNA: TGTGCCAGTAGTATAAGGGGATTGGCCACTGAAGCTTTCTTT
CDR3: CASSIRGLATEAFF

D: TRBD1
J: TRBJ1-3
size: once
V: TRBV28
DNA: TGTGCCAGCAGTTCCCCGGGACAGGGGTTCACCATATATTTT
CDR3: CASSSPGQGFTIYF

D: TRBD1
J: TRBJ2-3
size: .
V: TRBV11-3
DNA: TGTGCCAGCAGCCGGGGACAGCGAAGCACAGATACGCAGTATTTT
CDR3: CASSRGQRSTDTQYF

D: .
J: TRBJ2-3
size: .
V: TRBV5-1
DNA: TGCGCCAGCAGCTTGCCAGGGGGCACAGATACGCAGTATTTT
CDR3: CASSLPGGTDTQYF

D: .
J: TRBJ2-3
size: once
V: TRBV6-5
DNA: TGTGCCAGCAGTTACTTTGTCTCAGATACGCAGTATTTT
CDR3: CASSYFVSDTQYF

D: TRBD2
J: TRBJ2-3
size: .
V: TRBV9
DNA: TGTGCCAGCAGCGGCGGGGGAGATACGCAGTATTTT
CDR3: CASSGGGDTQYF

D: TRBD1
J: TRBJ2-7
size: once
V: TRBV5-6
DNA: TGTGCCAGCAGCTTGGCTTTGGGGACAGGGAACTACGAGCAGTACTTC
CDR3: CASSLALGTGNYEQYF

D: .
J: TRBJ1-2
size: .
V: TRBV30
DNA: TGTGCCTGGTCGAAAGGTGGTTCAGGGTACGGCTACACCTTC
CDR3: CAWSKGGSGYGYTF

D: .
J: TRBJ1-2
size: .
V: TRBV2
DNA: TGTGCCAGCAGTCGGGACTCAGAGGGAACGAAACCCTTC
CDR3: CASSRDSEGTKPF

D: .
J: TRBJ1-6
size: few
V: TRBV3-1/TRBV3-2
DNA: TGTGCCAGCAGCCAACTGTTGTCACCCCTCCACTTT
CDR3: CASSQLLSPLHF

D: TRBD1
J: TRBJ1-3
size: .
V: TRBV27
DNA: TGTGCCAGCAGACAGGGGGCCGGAAACACCATATATTTT
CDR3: CASRQGAGNTIYF

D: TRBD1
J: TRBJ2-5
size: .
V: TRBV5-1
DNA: TGCGCCAGCAGCTTAATGACAGGGGAGTTGGGTTTCAGGGAGACCCAGTACTTC
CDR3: CASSLMTGELGFRETQYF

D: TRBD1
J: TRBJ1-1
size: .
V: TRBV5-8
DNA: TGTGCCAGCAGCGCTCAGGGGGCTAGTGAAGCTTTCTTT
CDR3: CASSAQGASEAFF

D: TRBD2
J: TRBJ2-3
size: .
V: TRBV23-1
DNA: TGCGCCAGCAGTCAATCGTCGACGGGAGGGCCGGAAGATACGCAGTATTTT
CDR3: CASSQSSTGGPEDTQYF

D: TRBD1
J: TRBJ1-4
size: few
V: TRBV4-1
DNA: TGCGCCAGCAGCCAAGAGACAGGGGGACGGGAAAAACTGTTTTTT
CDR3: CASSQETGGREKLFF

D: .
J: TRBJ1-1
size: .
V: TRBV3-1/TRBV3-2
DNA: TGTGCCAGCAGCCAAGTTTCAGGCCTGAACACTGAAGCTTTCTTT
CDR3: CASSQVSGLNTEAFF

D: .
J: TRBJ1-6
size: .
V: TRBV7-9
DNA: TGTGCCAGCAGCAGTCGTACAGGGACCAATTCACCCCTCCACTTT
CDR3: CASSSRTGTNSPLHF

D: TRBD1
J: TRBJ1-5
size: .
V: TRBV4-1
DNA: TGCGCCAGCAGCCAATATTTCACAGGGGAAAATCAGCCCCAGCATTTT
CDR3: CASSQYFTGENQPQHF

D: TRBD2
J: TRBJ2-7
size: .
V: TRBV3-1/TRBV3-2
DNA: TGTGCCAGCAGCCAAGGGGCAGACCCATGGGAGGGGGAGCAGTACTTC
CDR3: CASSQGADPWEGEQYF

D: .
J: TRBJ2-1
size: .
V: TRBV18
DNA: TGTGCCAGCTCACCACGCACAGGATCCTACAATGAGCAGTTCTTC
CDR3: CASSPRTGSYNEQFF

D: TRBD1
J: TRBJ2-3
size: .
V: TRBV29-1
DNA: TGCAGCGTTTCCGGGACAGGGGTCACAGATACGCAGTATTTT
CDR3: CSVSGTGVTDTQYF

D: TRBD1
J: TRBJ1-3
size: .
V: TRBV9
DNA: TGTGCCAGCAGCGTAGAAGGGACAGCCAAGTATGGAAACACCATATATTTT
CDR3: CASSVEGTAKYGNTIYF

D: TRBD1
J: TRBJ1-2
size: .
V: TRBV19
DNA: TGTGCCAGTAGAGCCCGGACAGGGGCGAATTCCTATGGCTACACCTTC
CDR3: CASRARTGANSYGYTF

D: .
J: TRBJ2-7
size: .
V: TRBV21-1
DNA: TGTGCCAGCAGAAGGCCGGGGGGGATATTAGACGAGCAGTACTTC
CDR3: CASRRPGGILDEQYF

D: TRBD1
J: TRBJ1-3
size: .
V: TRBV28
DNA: TGTGCCAGCAGTTTTCCGGACAGGGGGCCGAAACCTTCTGGAAACACCATATATTTT
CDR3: CASSFPDRGPKPSGNTIYF

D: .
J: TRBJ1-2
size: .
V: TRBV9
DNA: TGTGCCAGCAGCGTCGGTGAAAGGAGGGACTATGGCTACACCTTC
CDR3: CASSVGERRDYGYTF

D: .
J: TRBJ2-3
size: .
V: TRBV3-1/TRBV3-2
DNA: TGTGCCAGCAGCCGGGGGACTAGCACAGATACGCAGTATTTT
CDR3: CASSRGTSTDTQYF

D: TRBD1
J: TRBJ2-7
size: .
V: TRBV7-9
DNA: TGTGCCAGCAGCTTCGGACAGGCGTCAAGCTCCTACGAGCAGTACTTC
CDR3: CASSFGQASSSYEQYF

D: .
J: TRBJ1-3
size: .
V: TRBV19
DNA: TGTGCCAGTAGTATGGGGTTCAACAGGTTTGGCGGAAACACCATATATTTT
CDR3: CASSMGFNRFGGNTIYF

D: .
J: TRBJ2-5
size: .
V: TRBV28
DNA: TGTGCCAGCATACGAGGGAGGCAAGAGACCCAGTACTTC
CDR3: CASIRGRQETQYF

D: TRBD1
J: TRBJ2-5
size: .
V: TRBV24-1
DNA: TGTGCCACCAGTGACCCCGACAGGGCGAGAGAGACCCAGTACTTC
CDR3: CATSDPDRARETQYF

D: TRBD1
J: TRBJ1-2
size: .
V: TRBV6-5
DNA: TGTGCCAGCAGTTACCCCCAGGACAGGGGGTATGGCTACACCTTC
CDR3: CASSYPQDRGYGYTF

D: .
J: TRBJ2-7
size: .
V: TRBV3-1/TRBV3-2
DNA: TGTGCCAGCAGCTCACGCCTTGGGGGGGCAGGGTTCGAGCAGTACTTC
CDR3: CASSSRLGGAGFEQYF

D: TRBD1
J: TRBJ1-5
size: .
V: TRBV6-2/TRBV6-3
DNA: TGTGCCAGCAGTCATAGACAGGGGGCGTCCAATCAGCCCCAGCATTTT
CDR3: CASSHRQGASNQPQHF

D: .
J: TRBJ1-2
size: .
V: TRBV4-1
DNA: TGCGCCAGCAGCCAAGAATTCGGGGTCCGCTATGGCTACACCTTC
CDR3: CASSQEFGVRYGYTF

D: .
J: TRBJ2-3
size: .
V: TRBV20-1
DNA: TGCAGTCCGTATTTAGATACGCAGTATTTT
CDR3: CSPYLDTQYF

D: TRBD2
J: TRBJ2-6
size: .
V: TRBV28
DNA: TGTGCCAGCAGTTTCGTTGTAGCGGGAGTATCCTTTCCTGGGGCCAACGTCCTGACTTTC
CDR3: CASSFVVAGVSFPGANVLTF